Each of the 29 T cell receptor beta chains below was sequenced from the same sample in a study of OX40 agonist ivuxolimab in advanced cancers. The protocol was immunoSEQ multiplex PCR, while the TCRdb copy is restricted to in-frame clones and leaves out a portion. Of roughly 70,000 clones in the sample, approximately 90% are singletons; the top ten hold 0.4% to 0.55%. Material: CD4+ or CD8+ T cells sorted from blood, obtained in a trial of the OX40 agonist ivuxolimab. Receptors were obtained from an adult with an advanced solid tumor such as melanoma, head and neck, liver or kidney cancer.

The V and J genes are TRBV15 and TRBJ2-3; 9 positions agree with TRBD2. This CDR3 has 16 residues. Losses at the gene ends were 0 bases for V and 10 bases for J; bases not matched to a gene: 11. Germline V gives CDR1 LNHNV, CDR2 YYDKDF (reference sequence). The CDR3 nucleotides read TGTGCCACCAGCAGAGATCTGAGGACTAGCGCGGTTGCGCAGTATTTT. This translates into CATSRDLRTSAVAQYF.

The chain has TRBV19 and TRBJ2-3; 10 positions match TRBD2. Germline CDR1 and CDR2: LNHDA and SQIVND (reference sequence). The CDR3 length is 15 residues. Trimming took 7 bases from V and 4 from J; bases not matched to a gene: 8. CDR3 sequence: CASKASGSTSDTQYF. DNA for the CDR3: TGTGCCAGTAAGGCTAGCGGGAGCACTTCAGATACGCAGTATTTT.

The CDR3 loop reads CASKPSGGTEAFF. CDR3 DNA sequence: TGTGCCAGCAAGCCCTCAGGGGGAACTGAAGCTTTCTTT. This chain joins TRBV7-9 and TRBJ1-1; TRBD1 matches at 7 bases. CDR1 is SEHNR, CDR2 FQNEAQ, per germline (reference sequence). Germline trimming cut 7 bases from V and 5 bases from J; bases unmatched to any gene: 7. This CDR3 spans 13 amino acids.

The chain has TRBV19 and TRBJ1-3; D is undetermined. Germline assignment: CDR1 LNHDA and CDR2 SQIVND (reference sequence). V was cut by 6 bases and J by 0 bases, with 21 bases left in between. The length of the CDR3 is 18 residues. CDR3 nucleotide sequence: TGTGCCAGTAGCGGGTTCACCCGATGGGGTGCCTCTGGAAACACCATATATTTT. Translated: CASSGFTRWGASGNTIYF.

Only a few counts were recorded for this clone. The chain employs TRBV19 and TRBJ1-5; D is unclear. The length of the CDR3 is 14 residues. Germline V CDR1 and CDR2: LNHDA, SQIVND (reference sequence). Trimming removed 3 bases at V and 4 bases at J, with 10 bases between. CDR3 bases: TGTGCCAGTAGTATCTTAAGCAGGAATCAGCCCCAGCATTTT. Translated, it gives CASSILSRNQPQHF.

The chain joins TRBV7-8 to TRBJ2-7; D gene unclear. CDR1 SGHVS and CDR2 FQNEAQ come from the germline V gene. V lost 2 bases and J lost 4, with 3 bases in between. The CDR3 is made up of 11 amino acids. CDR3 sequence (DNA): TGTGCCAGCAGCTTATTTTACGAGCAGTACTTC. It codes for CASSLFYEQYF.

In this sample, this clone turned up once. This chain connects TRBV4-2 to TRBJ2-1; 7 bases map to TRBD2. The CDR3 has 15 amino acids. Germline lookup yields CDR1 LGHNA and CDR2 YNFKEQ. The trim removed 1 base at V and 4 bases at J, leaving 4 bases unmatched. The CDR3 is CASSQGDYRYNEQFF. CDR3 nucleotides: TGTGCCAGCAGCCAAGGGGACTACCGATACAATGAGCAGTTCTTC.

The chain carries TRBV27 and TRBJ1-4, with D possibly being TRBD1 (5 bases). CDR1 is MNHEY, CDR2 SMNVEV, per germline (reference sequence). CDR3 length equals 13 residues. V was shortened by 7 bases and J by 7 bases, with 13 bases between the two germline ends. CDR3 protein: CASTDGGGEKLFF. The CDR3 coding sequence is TGTGCCAGCACCGACGGGGGGGGTGAAAAACTGTTTTTT. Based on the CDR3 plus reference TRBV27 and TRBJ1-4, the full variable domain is EAQVTQNPRYLITVTGKKLTVTCSQNMNHEYMSWYRQDPGLGLRQIYYSMNVEVTDKGDVPEGYKVSRKEKRNFPLILESPSPNQTSLYFCASTDGGGEKLFFGSGTQLSVL.

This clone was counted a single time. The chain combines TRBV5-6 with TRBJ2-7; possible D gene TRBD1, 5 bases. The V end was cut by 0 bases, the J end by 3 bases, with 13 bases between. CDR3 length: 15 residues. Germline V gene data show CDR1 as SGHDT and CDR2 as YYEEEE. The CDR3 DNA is TGTGCCAGCAGCTTGGCAGGGCAACCGGGCTACGAGCAGTACTTC. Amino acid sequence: CASSLAGQPGYEQYF.

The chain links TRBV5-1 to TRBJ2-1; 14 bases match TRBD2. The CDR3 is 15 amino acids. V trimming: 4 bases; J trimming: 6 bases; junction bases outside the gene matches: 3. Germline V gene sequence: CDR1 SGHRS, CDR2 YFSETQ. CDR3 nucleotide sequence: TGCGCCAGCAGCATAGGACTAGCGGGAGGCAATGAGCAGTTCTTC. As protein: CASSIGLAGGNEQFF.

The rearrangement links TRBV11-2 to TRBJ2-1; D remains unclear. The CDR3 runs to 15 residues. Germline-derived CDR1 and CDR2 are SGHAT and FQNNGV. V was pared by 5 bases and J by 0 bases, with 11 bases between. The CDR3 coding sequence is TGTGCCAGCAGCCCACGGACGAGCTCCTACAATGAGCAGTTCTTC. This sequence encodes CASSPRTSSYNEQFF.

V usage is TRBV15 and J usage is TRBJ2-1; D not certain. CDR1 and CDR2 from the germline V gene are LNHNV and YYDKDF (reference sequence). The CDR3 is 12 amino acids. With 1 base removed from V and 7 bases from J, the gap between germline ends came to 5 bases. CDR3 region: CATSRVGNEQFF. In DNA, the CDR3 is TGTGCCACCAGCAGAGTAGGTAATGAGCAGTTCTTC.

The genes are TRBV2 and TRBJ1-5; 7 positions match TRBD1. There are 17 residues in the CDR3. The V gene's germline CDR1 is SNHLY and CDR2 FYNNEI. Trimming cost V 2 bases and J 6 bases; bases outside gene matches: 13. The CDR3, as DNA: TGTGCCAGCAGTGAACAACAGGGGAAGTCCCCGAGTCAGCCCCAGCATTTT. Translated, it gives CASSEQQGKSPSQPQHF.

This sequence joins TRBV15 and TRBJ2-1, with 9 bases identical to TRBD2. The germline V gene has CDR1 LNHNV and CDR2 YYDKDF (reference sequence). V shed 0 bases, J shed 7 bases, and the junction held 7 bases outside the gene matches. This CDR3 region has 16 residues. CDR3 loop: CATSRDFSGSLNEQFF. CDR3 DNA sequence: TGTGCCACCAGCAGAGATTTTAGCGGGAGTTTAAATGAGCAGTTCTTC.

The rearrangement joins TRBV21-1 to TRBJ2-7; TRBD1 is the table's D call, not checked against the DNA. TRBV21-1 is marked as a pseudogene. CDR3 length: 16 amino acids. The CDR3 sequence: CASSKGVETGLNEQYF. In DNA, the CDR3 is TGTGCCAGCAGCAAAGGAGTTGAGACAGGGTTGAACGAGCAGTACTTC.

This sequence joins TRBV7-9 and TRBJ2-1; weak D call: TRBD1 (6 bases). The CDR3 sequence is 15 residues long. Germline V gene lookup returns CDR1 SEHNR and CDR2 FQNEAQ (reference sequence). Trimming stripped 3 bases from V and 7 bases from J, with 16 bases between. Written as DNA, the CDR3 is TGTGCCAGCAGCTTCTCAGGGGCGTGGGATAATGAGCAGTTCTTC. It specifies CASSFSGAWDNEQFF.

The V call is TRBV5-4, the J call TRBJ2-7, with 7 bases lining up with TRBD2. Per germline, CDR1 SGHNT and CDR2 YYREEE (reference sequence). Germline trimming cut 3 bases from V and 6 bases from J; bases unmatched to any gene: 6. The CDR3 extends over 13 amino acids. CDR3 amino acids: CASSSGLVSEQYF. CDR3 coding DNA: TGTGCCAGCAGCTCAGGACTAGTCTCCGAGCAGTACTTC.

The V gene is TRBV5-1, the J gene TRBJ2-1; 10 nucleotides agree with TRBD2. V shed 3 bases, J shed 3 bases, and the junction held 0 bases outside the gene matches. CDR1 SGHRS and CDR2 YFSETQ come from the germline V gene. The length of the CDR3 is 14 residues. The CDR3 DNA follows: TGCGCCAGCAGCTGGACTAGCGGCTACAATGAGCAGTTCTTC. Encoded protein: CASSWTSGYNEQFF.

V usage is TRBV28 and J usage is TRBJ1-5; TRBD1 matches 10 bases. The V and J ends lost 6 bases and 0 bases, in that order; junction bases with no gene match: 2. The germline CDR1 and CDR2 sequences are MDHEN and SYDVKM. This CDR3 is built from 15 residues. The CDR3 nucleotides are TGTGCCAGCAGGGGACAGGGGATTAGCAATCAGCCCCAGCATTTT. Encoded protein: CASRGQGISNQPQHF.

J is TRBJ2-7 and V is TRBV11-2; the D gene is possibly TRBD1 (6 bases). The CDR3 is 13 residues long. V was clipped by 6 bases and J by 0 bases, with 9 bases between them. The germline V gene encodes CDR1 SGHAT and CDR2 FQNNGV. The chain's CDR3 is CASRTGSSYEQYF. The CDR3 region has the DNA TGTGCCAGCAGAACAGGGAGCTCCTACGAGCAGTACTTC.

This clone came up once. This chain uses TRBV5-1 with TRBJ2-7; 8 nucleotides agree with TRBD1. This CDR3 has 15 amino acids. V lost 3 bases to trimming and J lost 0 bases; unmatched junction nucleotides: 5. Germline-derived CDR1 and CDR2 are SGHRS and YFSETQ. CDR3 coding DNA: TGCGCCAGCAGCTACACAGGGGGTTTCTCCTACGAGCAGTACTTC. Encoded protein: CASSYTGGFSYEQYF. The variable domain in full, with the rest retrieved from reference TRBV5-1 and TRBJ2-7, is KAGVTQTPRYLIKTRGQQVTLSCSPISGHRSVSWYQQTPGQGLQFLFEYFSETQRNKGNFPGRFSGRQFSNSRSEMNVSTLELGDSALYLCASSYTGGFSYEQYFGPGTRLTVT.

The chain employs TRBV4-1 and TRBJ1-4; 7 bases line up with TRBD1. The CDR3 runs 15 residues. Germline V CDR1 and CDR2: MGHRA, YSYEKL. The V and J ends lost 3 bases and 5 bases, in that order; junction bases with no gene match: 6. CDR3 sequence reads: CASSQKTTGNEKLFF. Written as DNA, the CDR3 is TGCGCCAGCAGCCAGAAAACGACAGGGAATGAAAAACTGTTTTTT.

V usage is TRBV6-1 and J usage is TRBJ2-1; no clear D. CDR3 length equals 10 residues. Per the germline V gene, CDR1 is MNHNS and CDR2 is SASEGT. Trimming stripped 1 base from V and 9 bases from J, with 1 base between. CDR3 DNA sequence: TGTGCCAGCAGTGAAGTTGAGCAGTTCTTC. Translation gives CASSEVEQFF.

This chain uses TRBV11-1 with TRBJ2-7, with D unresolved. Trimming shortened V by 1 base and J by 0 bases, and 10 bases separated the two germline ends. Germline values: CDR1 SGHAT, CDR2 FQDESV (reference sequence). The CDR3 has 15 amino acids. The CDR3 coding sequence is TGTGCCAGCAGCTTAGGTCCGAAGATCTCCTACGAGCAGTACTTC. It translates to CASSLGPKISYEQYF.

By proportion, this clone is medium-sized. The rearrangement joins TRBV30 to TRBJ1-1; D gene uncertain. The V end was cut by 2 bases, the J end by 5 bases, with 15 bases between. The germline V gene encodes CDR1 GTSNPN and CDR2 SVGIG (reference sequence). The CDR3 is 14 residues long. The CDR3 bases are TGTGCCTGGAGTACCACCTCGGGTTGGACTGAAGCTTTCTTT. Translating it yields CAWSTTSGWTEAFF.

The CDR3 region has the DNA TGTGCCAGCAGTACCGGGACAGGGGGCTTGGGTAATCAGCCCCAGCATTTT. Its translation is CASSTGTGGLGNQPQHF. The gene calls are TRBV28 and TRBJ1-5; 12 bases match TRBD1. After removal of 5 bases from V and 4 bases from J, the junction contained 9 bases not matched to a gene. CDR3 length equals 17 residues. The germline CDR1 and CDR2 sequences are MDHEN and SYDVKM.

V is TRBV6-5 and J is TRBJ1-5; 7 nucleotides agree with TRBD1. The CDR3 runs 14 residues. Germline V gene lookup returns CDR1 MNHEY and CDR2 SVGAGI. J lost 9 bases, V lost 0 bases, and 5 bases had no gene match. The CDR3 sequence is CASSYSDREGPQHF. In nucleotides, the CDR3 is TGTGCCAGCAGTTACTCTGACAGGGAAGGGCCCCAGCATTTT.

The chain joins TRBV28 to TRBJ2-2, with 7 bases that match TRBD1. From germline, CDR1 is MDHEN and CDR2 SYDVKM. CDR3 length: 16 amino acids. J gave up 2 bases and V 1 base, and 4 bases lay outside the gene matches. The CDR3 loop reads CASSLSQGVNTGELFF. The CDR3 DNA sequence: TGTGCCAGCAGTTTATCCCAGGGGGTAAACACCGGGGAGCTGTTTTTT.

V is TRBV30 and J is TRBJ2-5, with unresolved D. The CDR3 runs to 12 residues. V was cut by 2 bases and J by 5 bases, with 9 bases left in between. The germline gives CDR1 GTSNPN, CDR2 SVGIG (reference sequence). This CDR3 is CAWSTGGETQYF. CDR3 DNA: TGTGCCTGGAGTACTGGTGGTGAGACCCAGTACTTC. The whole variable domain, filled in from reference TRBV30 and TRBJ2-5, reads SQTIHQWPATLVQPVGSPLSLECTVEGTSNPNLYWYRQAAGRGLQLLFYSVGIGQISSEVPQNLSASRPQDRQFILSSKKLLLSDSGFYLCAWSTGGETQYFGPGTRLLVL.